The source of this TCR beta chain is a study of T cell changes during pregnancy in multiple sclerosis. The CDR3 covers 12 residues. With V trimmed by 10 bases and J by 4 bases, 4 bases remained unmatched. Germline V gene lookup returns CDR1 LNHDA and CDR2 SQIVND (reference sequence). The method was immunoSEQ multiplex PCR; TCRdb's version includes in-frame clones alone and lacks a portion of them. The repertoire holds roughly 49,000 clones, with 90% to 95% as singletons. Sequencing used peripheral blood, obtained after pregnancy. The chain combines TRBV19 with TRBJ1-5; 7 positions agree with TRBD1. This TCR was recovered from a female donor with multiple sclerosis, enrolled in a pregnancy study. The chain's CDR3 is CATRDSNQPQHF. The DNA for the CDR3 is TGTGCCACCCGGGACAGTAATCAGCCCCAGCATTTT.